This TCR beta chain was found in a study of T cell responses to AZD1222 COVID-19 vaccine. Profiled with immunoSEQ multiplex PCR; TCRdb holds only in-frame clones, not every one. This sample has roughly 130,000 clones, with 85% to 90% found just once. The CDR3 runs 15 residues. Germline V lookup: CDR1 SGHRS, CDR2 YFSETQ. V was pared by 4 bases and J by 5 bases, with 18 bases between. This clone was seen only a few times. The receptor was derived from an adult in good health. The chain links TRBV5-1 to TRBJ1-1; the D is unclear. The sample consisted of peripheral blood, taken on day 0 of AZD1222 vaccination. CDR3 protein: CASSTDRNRRTEAFF. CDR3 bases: TGCGCCAGCAGCACCGACCGAAACCGGAGGACTGAAGCTTTCTTT. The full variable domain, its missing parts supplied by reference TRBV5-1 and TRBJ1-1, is KAGVTQTPRYLIKTRGQQVTLSCSPISGHRSVSWYQQTPGQGLQFLFEYFSETQRNKGNFPGRFSGRQFSNSRSEMNVSTLELGDSALYLCASSTDRNRRTEAFFGQGTRLTVV.